This TCR beta chain came from a study of shared clonotypes between healthy human individuals. This clone is a singleton in its sample. Generated by immunoSEQ multiplex PCR, the TCRdb table keeps only in-frame clones and is missing some. Of 1,500,000 or so clones listed, around 98.5% are singletons. There are 15 residues in the CDR3. The germline V gene encodes CDR1 KGHSH and CDR2 LQKENI. The V end lost 6 bases, the J end lost 1 base, and 13 bases lay between the germline ends. This receptor was identified in a man in his thirties or forties in good health. This chain uses TRBV18 with TRBJ2-4; D possibly corresponds to TRBD1 (6 bases). The specimen sequenced was naive CD4+ T cells sorted from blood. Subset meaning: CD45RA+ positively selected. The chain's CDR3 is CASSYAGVAKNIQYF. CDR3 nucleotide sequence: TGTGCCAGCTCTTACGCAGGGGTGGCCAAAAACATTCAGTACTTC.